Sequencing of this T cell receptor beta chain was carried out in a study of blood T cell repertoires in COVID-19. Study details: COVID-19 samples from acute and convalescent phases originated in the United States, Italy and Spain.

Method: immunoSEQ multiplex PCR; TCRdb's copy keeps in-frame clones and lacks some. The sample gives about 210,000 clones, roughly 80% of which show up once; approximately 0.99% is in the top ten. This CDR3 spans 16 amino acids. V shed 7 bases, J shed 3 bases, and the junction held 14 bases outside the gene matches. Looked up from germline, CDR1 is MNHEY and CDR2 is SMNVEV (reference sequence). The material sequenced was peripheral blood. The clonotype originates from a man aged 55-75 years with COVID-19, enrolled during active disease. The chain has TRBV27 and TRBJ1-1; TRBD1 matches at 7 bases. The CDR3 protein is CASKPGTEGFYTEAFF. The CDR3 DNA reads as TGTGCCAGCAAACCCGGGACAGAAGGTTTCTACACTGAAGCTTTCTTT.